This TCR beta chain is from a study of T cell repertoires in cytomegalovirus infection. Trimming removed 3 bases at V and 2 bases at J, with 8 bases between. This CDR3 is 13 amino acids long. Germline CDR1 MNHNS, CDR2 SASEGT. MiXCR, applied by TCRdb to the reads, yields one record per CDR3 protein. In the table there are approximately 1,000,000 distinct CDR3 sequences, roughly 31% of which are singletons. This clonotype has at least ten counts. Antigen: not known. This clonotype was sampled from a human donor in good health (CMV status not recorded). Some clones in this sample may be carry-over from other donors' samples. The chain employs TRBV6-1 and TRBJ2-7; D is unresolved. The sample here was cultured CD8+ T cells from PBMCs, taken from culture after CMV antigen stimulation. For the CDR3, the DNA is TGTGCCAGCAGTGAGGGTGGACCCTACGAGCAGTACGTC. Protein sequence: CASSEGGPYEQYV.